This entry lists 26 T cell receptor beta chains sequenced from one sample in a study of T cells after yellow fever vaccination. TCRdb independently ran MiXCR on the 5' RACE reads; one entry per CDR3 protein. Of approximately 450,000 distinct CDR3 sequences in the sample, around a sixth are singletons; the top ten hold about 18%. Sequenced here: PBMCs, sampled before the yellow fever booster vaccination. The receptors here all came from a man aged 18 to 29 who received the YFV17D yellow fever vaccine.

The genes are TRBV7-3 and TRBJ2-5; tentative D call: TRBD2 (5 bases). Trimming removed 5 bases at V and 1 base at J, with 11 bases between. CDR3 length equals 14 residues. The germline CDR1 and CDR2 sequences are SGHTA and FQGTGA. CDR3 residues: CASSLSAGQETQYF. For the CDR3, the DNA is TGTGCCAGCAGCCTCTCCGCGGGCCAAGAGACCCAGTACTTC.

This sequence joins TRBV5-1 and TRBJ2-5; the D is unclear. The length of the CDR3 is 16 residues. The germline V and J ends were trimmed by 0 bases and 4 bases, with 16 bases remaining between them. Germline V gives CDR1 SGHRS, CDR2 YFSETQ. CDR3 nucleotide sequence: TGCGCCAGCAGCTTGGGTATAACCTCTCCAGGAGAGACCCAGTACTTC. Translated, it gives CASSLGITSPGETQYF.

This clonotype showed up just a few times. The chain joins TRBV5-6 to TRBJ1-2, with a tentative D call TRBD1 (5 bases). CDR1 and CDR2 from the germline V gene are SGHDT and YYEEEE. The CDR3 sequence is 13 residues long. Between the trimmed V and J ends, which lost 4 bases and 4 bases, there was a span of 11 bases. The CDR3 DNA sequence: TGTGCCAGCAGCGCGGGACGGACCTATGGCTACACCTTC. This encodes CASSAGRTYGYTF.

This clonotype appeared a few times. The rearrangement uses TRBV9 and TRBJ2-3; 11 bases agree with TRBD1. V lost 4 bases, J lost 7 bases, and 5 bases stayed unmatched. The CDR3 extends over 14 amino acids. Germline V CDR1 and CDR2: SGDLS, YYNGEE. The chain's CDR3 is CASSPGQGANTQYF. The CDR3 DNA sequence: TGTGCCAGCAGCCCCGGACAGGGGGCGAATACGCAGTATTTT.

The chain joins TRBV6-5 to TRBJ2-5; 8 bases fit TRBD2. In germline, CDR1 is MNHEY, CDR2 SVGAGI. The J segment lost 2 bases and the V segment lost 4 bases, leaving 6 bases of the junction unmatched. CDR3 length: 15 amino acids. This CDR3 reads CASSLSGGTQETQYF. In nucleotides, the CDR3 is TGTGCCAGCAGTTTAAGCGGGGGAACACAAGAGACCCAGTACTTC.

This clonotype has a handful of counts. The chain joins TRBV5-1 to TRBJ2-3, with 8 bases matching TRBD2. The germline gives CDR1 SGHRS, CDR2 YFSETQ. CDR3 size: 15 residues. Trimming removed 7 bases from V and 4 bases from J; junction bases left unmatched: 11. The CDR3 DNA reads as TGCGCCAGCCCCAGTATAGCGGGGTTCCCAGATACGCAGTATTTT. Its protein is CASPSIAGFPDTQYF.

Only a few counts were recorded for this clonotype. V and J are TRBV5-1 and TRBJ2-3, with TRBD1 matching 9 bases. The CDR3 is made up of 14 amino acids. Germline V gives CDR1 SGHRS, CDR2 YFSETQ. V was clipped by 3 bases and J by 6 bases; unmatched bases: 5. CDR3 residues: CASSWGTGSDTQYF. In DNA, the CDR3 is TGCGCCAGCAGCTGGGGGACAGGGTCGGATACGCAGTATTTT.

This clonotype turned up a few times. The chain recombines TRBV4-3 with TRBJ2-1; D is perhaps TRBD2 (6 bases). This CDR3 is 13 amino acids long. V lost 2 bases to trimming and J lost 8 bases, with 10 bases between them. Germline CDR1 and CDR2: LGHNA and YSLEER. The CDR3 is CASSQPTGDEQFF. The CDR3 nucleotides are TGCGCCAGCAGCCAACCGACGGGGGATGAGCAGTTCTTC.

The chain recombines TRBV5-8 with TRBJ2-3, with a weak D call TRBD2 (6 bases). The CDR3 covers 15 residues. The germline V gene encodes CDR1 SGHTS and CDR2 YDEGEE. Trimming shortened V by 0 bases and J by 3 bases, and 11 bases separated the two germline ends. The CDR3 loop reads CASSLATGGTDTQYF. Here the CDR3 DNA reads TGTGCCAGCAGCTTGGCCACCGGGGGAACAGATACGCAGTATTTT.

The CDR3 loop is CASSFRQGGPDTQYF. In nucleotides, the CDR3 is TGTGCCAGCAGCTTTCGACAGGGGGGTCCAGATACGCAGTATTTT. The rearrangement joins TRBV7-9 to TRBJ2-3, with 9 bases that match TRBD1. V dropped 3 bases and J dropped 4; count of bases not matched to a gene: 5. Germline values: CDR1 SEHNR, CDR2 FQNEAQ (reference sequence). The CDR3 is 15 residues long.

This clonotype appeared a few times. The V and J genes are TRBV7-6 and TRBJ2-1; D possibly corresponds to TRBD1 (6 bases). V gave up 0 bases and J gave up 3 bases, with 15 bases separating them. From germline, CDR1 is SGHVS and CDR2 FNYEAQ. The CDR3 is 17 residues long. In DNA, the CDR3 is TGTGCCAGCAGCTTAGCCGGGGTAGGGGGTATCTACAATGAGCAGTTCTTC. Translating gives CASSLAGVGGIYNEQFF.

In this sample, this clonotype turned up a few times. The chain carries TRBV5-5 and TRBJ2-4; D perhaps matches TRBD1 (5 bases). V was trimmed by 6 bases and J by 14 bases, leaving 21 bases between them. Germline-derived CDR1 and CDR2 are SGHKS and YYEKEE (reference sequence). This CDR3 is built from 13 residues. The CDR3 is CASTLELGLKKYF. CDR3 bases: TGTGCCAGCACCCTAGAACTGGGGCTCAAAAAGTACTTC.

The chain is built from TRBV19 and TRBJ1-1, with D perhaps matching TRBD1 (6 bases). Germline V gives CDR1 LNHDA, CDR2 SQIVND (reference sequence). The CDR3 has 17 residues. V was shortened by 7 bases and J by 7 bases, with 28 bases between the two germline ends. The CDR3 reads CASKKKPPGGPAGEAFF. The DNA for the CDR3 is TGTGCCAGTAAAAAAAAGCCCCCGGGGGGCCCAGCGGGTGAAGCTTTCTTT.

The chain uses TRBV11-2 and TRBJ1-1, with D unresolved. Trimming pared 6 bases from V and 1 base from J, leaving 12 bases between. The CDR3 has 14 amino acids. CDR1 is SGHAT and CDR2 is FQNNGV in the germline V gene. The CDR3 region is CASRSTQQNTEAFF. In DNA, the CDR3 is TGTGCCAGCAGATCTACCCAGCAGAACACTGAAGCTTTCTTT.

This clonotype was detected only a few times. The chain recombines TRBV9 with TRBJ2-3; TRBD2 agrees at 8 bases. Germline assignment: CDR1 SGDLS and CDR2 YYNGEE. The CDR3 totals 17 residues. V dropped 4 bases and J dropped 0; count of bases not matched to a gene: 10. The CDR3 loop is CASSIYSGGASTDTQYF. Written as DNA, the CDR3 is TGTGCCAGCAGCATATACAGCGGGGGAGCCAGCACAGATACGCAGTATTTT.

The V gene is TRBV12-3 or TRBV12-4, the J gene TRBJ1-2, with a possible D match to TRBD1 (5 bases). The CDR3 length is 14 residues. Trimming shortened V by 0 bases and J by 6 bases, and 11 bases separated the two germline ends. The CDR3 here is CASSLARGTHGYTF. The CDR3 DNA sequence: TGTGCCAGCAGTTTAGCACGGGGGACCCATGGCTACACCTTC.

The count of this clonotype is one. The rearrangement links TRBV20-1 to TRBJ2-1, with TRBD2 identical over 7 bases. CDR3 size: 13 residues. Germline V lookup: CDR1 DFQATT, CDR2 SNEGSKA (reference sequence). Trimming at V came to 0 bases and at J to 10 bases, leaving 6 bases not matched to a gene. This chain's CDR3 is CSAREVAGAEQFF. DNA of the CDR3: TGCAGTGCTAGAGAAGTAGCGGGCGCAGAGCAGTTCTTC.

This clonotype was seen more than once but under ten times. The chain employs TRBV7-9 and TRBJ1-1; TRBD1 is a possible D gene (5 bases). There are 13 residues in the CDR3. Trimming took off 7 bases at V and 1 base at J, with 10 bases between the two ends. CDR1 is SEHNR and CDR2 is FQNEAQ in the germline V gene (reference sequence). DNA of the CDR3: TGTGCCAGCACCCTTAGGGGGAACACTGAAGCTTTCTTT. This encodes CASTLRGNTEAFF.

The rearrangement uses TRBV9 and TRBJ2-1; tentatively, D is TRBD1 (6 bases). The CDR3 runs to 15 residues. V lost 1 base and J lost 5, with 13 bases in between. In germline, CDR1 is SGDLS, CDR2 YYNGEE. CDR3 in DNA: TGTGCCAGCAGCGTATTTTCAGGGGTAAACAATGAGCAGTTCTTC. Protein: CASSVFSGVNNEQFF. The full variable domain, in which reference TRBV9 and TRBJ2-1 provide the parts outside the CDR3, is DSGVTQTPKHLITATGQRVTLRCSPRSGDLSVYWYQQSLDQGLQFLIQYYNGEERAKGNILERFSAQQFPDLHSELNLSSLELGDSALYFCASSVFSGVNNEQFFGPGTRLTVL.

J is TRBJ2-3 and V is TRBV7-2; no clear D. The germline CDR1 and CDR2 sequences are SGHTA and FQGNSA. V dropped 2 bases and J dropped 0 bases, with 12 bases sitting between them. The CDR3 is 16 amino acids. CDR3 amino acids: CASSLLTHASTDTQYF. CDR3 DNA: TGTGCCAGCAGCTTATTAACCCACGCTAGCACAGATACGCAGTATTTT.

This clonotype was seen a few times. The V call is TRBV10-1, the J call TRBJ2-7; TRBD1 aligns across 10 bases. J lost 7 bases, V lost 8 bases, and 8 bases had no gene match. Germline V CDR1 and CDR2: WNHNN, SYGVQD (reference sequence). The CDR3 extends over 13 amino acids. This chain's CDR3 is CASGTGDSPEQYF. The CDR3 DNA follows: TGCGCCAGCGGGACAGGGGACAGCCCTGAGCAGTACTTC.

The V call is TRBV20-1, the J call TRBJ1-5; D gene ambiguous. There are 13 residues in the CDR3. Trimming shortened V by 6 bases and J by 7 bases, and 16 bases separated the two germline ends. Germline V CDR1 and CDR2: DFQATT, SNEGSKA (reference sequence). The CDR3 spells CSAPRGGQQPQHF. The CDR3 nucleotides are TGCAGTGCCCCTCGGGGAGGGCAGCAGCCCCAGCATTTT.

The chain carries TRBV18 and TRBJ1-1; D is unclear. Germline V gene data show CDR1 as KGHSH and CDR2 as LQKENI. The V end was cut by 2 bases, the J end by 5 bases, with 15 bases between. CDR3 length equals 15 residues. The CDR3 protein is CASSPDSAKRTEAFF. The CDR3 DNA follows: TGTGCCAGCTCACCAGATTCGGCCAAACGGACTGAAGCTTTCTTT.

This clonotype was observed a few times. The DNA of the CDR3 is TGTGCCAGTAGTTCTGAGGGACGTCCAGATACGCAGTATTTT. This translates into CASSSEGRPDTQYF. This chain connects TRBV19 to TRBJ2-3; D assignment may be TRBD1 or TRBD2 (5 bases each). CDR3 length: 14 residues. The germline V gene encodes CDR1 LNHDA and CDR2 SQIVND (reference sequence). The V end was cut by 5 bases, the J end by 4 bases, with 13 bases between.

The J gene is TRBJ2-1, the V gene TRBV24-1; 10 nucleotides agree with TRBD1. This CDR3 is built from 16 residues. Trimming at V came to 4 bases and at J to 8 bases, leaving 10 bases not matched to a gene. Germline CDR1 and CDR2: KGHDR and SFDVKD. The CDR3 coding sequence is TGTGCCACCAGTGAGGCCGGGGACAGGGGTAAGTATGAGCAGTTCTTC. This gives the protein CATSEAGDRGKYEQFF.

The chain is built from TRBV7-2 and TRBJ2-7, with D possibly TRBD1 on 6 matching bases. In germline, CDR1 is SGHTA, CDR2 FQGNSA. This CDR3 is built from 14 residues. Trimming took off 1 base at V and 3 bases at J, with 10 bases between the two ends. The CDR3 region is CASSLDPGDYEQYF. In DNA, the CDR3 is TGTGCCAGCAGCTTAGACCCAGGGGACTACGAGCAGTACTTC.